The 10 T cell receptor beta chains reported below all come from one sample, sequenced in a study of T-cell reconstitution after alpha-beta-depleted transplantation in children. The library targeted TCRbeta and was prepared with unique molecular identifiers. One entry per CDR3 protein, called by TCRdb with MiXCR from the PCR reads. The table includes roughly 590,000 distinct CDR3 sequences, approximately 16% detected once. The sequences come from PBMCs from the stem cell graft donor, collected from the stem cell graft. The receptors come from a human donor who donated a stem cell graft to a child with acute myeloid leukemia.

The chain joins TRBV7-9 to TRBJ2-5, with a weak D call TRBD1 (6 bases). Germline V CDR1 and CDR2: SEHNR, FQNEAQ (reference sequence). The CDR3 is 15 amino acids. Trimming pared 2 bases from V and 5 bases from J, leaving 15 bases between. The DNA for the CDR3 is TGTGCCAGCAGCTTAAATCCACAGGGACGGGAGACCCAGTACTTC. This translates into CASSLNPQGRETQYF.

The V call is TRBV5-6, the J call TRBJ2-5; 7 nucleotides agree with TRBD1. Germline CDR1 reads SGHDT; CDR2 reads YYEEEE. The length of the CDR3 is 14 residues. V was pared by 0 bases and J by 3 bases, with 2 bases of the junction left unmatched. Here the CDR3 DNA reads TGTGCCAGCAGCTTGGGACAGGGTGAAGAGACCCAGTACTTC. Translated, it gives CASSLGQGEETQYF.

This clonotype was counted ten times or more. The chain is built from TRBV4-2 and TRBJ1-6, with 7 bases identical to TRBD1. V was pared by 2 bases and J by 4 bases, with 14 bases of the junction left unmatched. The CDR3 covers 19 residues. Germline CDR1 reads LGHNA; CDR2 reads YNFKEQ. This CDR3 reads CASSQTGTANEIYNSPLHF. In DNA, the CDR3 is TGTGCCAGCAGCCAAACCGGGACAGCTAATGAGATTTATAATTCACCCCTCCACTTT.

This clonotype was counted between two and nine times. The V call is TRBV12-3 or TRBV12-4, the J call TRBJ2-7; 10 bases fit TRBD1. CDR3 length: 12 residues. The trim removed 4 bases at V and 7 bases at J, leaving 1 base unmatched. The CDR3 sequence: CASSWDRGEQYF. The CDR3 DNA follows: TGTGCCAGCAGTTGGGACAGGGGAGAGCAGTACTTC.

This clonotype was seen only a few times. The rearrangement links TRBV20-1 to TRBJ1-5, with 7 bases lining up with TRBD1. The CDR3 has 14 residues. The trim removed 0 bases at V and 7 bases at J, leaving 6 bases unmatched. The germline gives CDR1 DFQATT, CDR2 SNEGSKA (reference sequence). The CDR3 DNA reads TGCAGTGCTAGAGATCGGGTAGGGGGCCAGCCCCAGCATTTT. Translation: CSARDRVGGQPQHF.

This clonotype has a handful of counts. The chain employs TRBV5-1 and TRBJ2-7; 9 bases line up with TRBD2. The junction had 6 bases not matched to a gene; V was cut back by 0 bases and J by 5 bases. Germline CDR1 and CDR2: SGHRS and YFSETQ. This CDR3 comprises 15 residues. CDR3 residues: CASSLGLAATHEQYF. The CDR3 coding sequence is TGCGCCAGCAGCTTGGGACTAGCGGCGACGCACGAGCAGTACTTC.

The chain carries TRBV4-2 and TRBJ2-6; possible D gene TRBD1, 8 bases. The CDR3 is 20 amino acids. The germline V and J ends were trimmed by 5 bases and 0 bases, with 23 bases remaining between them. Germline lookup yields CDR1 LGHNA and CDR2 YNFKEQ. For the CDR3, the DNA is TGTGCCAGCAGCAAACCAAGCGGGACAGGAATTTTCTCTGGGGCCAACGTCCTGACTTTC. Amino acid sequence: CASSKPSGTGIFSGANVLTF.

Many counts were recorded for this clonotype. The V and J genes are TRBV20-1 and TRBJ1-5, with 10 bases that match TRBD1. The CDR3 is 12 amino acids. With V trimmed by 8 bases and J by 7 bases, 5 bases remained unmatched. Germline assignment: CDR1 DFQATT and CDR2 SNEGSKA (reference sequence). The CDR3 DNA sequence: TGCAGTTCGGGACAGGGGATCCAGCCCCAGCATTTT. Protein: CSSGQGIQPQHF.

This clonotype was observed at least ten times. V is TRBV20-1 and J is TRBJ2-1; D is possibly TRBD1 (5 bases). Germline CDR1 is DFQATT and CDR2 is SNEGSKA (reference sequence). The V and J ends lost 6 bases and 1 base respectively, with 16 bases between them. This CDR3 is 15 amino acids long. The DNA for the CDR3 is TGCAGTGCCCCCAAAGGGGCCTTGTCCTACAATGAGCAGTTCTTC. Its protein product is CSAPKGALSYNEQFF.

In this sample, this clonotype turned up many times. CDR3: CSARDRGRRQPQHF. The DNA for the CDR3 is TGCAGTGCTAGAGATAGGGGGCGGCGGCAGCCCCAGCATTTT. The J gene is TRBJ1-5, the V gene TRBV20-1; 7 nucleotides agree with TRBD1. With V trimmed by 0 bases and J by 7 bases, 6 bases remained unmatched. The CDR3 totals 14 residues. CDR1 and CDR2 (germline): DFQATT, SNEGSKA (reference sequence).